This entry describes one T cell receptor (beta chain). In the authors' methods: It was from reference gene primer amplification that nucleated cell counts were estimated. The assay was immunoSEQ multiplex PCR, and TCRdb's table has in-frame clones only and misses some. That table furnishes V, J and clone size, whereas the DNA furnished D and trimming. The sample records about 97,000 clones, approximately 85% being singletons. This entry comes from a study of blood T cell repertoires in COVID-19. About the research overall: The analysed material was cDNA or gDNA that came from T cells, B-cell-depleted T cells, or PBMCs.

CDR1 and CDR2 from the germline V gene are DFQATT and SNEGSKA (reference sequence). Trimming took off 5 bases at V and 6 bases at J, with 9 bases between the two ends. This CDR3 contains 11 residues. The specimen was peripheral blood. The V call is TRBV20-1, the J call TRBJ2-3; D uncertain. The receptor was isolated from a man in his forties with active or convalescent COVID-19. The CDR3 reads CSAAPYDTQYF. DNA for the CDR3: TGCAGTGCTGCCCCCTACGATACGCAGTATTTT.